This T cell receptor (beta chain) is drawn from a study of identical twins. CDR3 length: 17 amino acids. The V segment lost 0 bases and the J segment 7 bases; nucleotides outside the gene matches: 7. The germline V gene has CDR1 SGHVS and CDR2 FQNEAQ. Study conclusions and caveats: Models underestimated out-of-frame TCR alpha sharing in monozygotic twins. Part of the zero-insertion signal could reflect confounding by invariant MAIT and iNKT cells. Excess sharing by twins proved weaker in beta out-of-frame sequences.

One entry per CDR3 protein, called by TCRdb with MiXCR from the 5' RACE reads. The sample yields about 660,000 distinct CDR3 sequences, over 8.5% seen once. Regarding this clonotype: Antigen unknown.

This sample was shared with a second study, whose subject was yellow fever vaccine responses in identical twins.

The rearrangement joins TRBV7-8 to TRBJ2-1; 12 bases match TRBD2. The specimen sequenced was PBMCs. The source of this sequence is a woman aged 18-30 years in good health. CDR3 in amino acids: CASSLALAGGPGNEQFF. The CDR3 bases are TGTGCCAGCAGCTTAGCGCTAGCGGGAGGGCCCGGGAATGAGCAGTTCTTC.